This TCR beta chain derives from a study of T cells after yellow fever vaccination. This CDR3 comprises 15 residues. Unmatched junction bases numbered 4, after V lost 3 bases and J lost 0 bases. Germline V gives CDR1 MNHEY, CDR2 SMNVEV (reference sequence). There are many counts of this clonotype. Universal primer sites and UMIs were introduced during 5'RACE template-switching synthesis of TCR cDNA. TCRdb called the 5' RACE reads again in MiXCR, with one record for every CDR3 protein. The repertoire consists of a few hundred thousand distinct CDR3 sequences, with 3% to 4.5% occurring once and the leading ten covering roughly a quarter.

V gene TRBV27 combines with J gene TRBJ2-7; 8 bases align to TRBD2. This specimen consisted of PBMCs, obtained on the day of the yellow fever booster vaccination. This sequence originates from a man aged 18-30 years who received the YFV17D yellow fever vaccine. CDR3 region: CASSFSAGGSYEQYF. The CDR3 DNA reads TGTGCCAGCAGTTTCTCCGCGGGGGGCTCCTACGAGCAGTACTTC.